This T cell receptor (beta chain) was captured in a study of blood T cell repertoires in COVID-19. Trimming removed 1 base at V and 10 bases at J, with 11 bases between. Germline values: CDR1 MGHRA, CDR2 YSYEKL. This CDR3 has 13 amino acids. Using immunoSEQ multiplex PCR, the repertoire was profiled, and TCRdb retains in-frame clones only, with some absent. The data contain 30,000 to 35,000 clones, more than 85% of them singletons. The chain couples TRBV4-1 to TRBJ2-1; D is undetermined. The receptor comes from a human donor in a cohort sampled during active COVID-19. Sequenced input: peripheral blood. In nucleotides, the CDR3 is TGCGCCAGCAGCCAAGTTTCGGCGAGGGAGCAGTTCTTC. Amino acid sequence: CASSQVSAREQFF.